This T cell receptor beta chain was sequenced for a study of cytomegalovirus exposure and HLA in healthy donors. Study-wide results and limits: Roughly uniform depth of sequencing across donors was assumed in presence/absence analyses. Researchers left out some V segments, among them TRBV6-2 and TRBV6-3, as indistinguishable. Later analysis revealed greater clonal expansion in HLA-associated TCR beta chains than in equally common others.

CDR3 length equals 13 residues. From germline, CDR1 is ENHRY and CDR2 SYGVKD. V was shortened by 6 bases and J by 1 base, with 7 bases between the two germline ends. Notes on this clone: Antigen: not known.

A multiplex PCR was run with 60 Vbeta primers and 13 Jbeta primers. Clones were read by immunoSEQ multiplex PCR, and TCRdb kept only the in-frame ones, dropping some. This table has about 150,000 clones, approximately 88% appearing once. Material: PBMCs. The chain employs TRBV10-3 and TRBJ1-3; no reliable D call. The TCR comes from a boy younger than 10 in good health and CMV-seronegative. The CDR3 spells CAISQDSGNTIYF. For the CDR3, the DNA is TGTGCCATCAGCCAGGATTCTGGAAACACCATATATTTT.